These 22 T cell receptor beta chains were sequenced from one sample in a study of cytomegalovirus exposure and HLA in healthy donors. The PCR used 60 Vbeta and 13 Jbeta primers. Assay: immunoSEQ multiplex PCR; the TCRdb copy retains only in-frame clones and omits some. The table lists some 120,000 clones, roughly 69% of them singletons, with 2.2% in the top ten. Sequenced input: PBMCs. All receptors derive from a woman aged 30 to 39 in good health and CMV-seronegative.

V usage is TRBV15 and J usage is TRBJ2-3; TRBD2 agrees at 10 bases. Looked up from germline, CDR1 is LNHNV and CDR2 is YYDKDF (reference sequence). CDR3 size: 11 residues. CDR3: CASGRRDTQYF. In DNA, the CDR3 is TGTGCTAGCGGGAGGAGAGATACGCAGTATTTT. The whole variable domain, remainder taken from reference TRBV15 and TRBJ2-3, is DAMVIQNPRYQVTQFGKPVTLSCSQTLNHNVMYWYQQKSSQAPKLLFHYYDKDFNNEADTPDNFQSRRPNTSFCFLDIRSPGLGDTAMYLCASGRRDTQYFGPGTRLTVL.

CDR3 protein: CASSAGTGWGTEAFF. The DNA for the CDR3 is TGCGCCAGCAGCGCCGGGACAGGTTGGGGCACTGAAGCTTTCTTT. The V gene is TRBV5-1, the J gene TRBJ1-1; 8 positions match TRBD1. Per the germline V gene, CDR1 is SGHRS and CDR2 is YFSETQ. The CDR3 length is 15 residues. The junction had 9 bases not matched to a gene; V was cut back by 4 bases and J by 4 bases.

The chain links TRBV27 to TRBJ2-7; possible D gene TRBD1, 6 bases. The ends were cut back, 1 base at V and 0 bases at J, with 16 bases in the middle. This CDR3 contains 17 residues. Germline-derived CDR1 and CDR2 are MNHEY and SMNVEV (reference sequence). The CDR3 reads CASSLYWPGVFSYEQYF. CDR3 sequence (DNA): TGTGCCAGCAGTTTATATTGGCCAGGGGTCTTCTCCTACGAGCAGTACTTC.

The rearrangement uses TRBV7-3 and TRBJ1-5, with no clear D. V shed 0 bases and J shed 7 bases, with 7 bases lying between them. CDR3 length: 13 amino acids. Germline lookup yields CDR1 SGHTA and CDR2 FQGTGA. CDR3 sequence reads: CASSLTGGQPQHF. The DNA of the CDR3 is TGTGCCAGCAGCTTAACGGGCGGGCAGCCCCAGCATTTT.

The J gene is TRBJ1-5, the V gene TRBV6-1; no firm D call. This CDR3 is 14 amino acids long. Between the trimmed V and J ends, which lost 10 bases and 2 bases, there was a span of 15 bases. Germline V gene lookup returns CDR1 MNHNS and CDR2 SASEGT. The CDR3 DNA sequence: TGTGCCACTACGAGGGATGGGCGCAATCAGCCCCAGCATTTT. This codes for CATTRDGRNQPQHF.

The chain is built from TRBV28 and TRBJ1-5, with TRBD1 matching 9 bases. J was trimmed by 0 bases and V by 3 bases; bases with no gene match: 12. The CDR3 covers 19 residues. Germline lookup yields CDR1 MDHEN and CDR2 SYDVKM. The CDR3 nucleotides read TGTGCCAGCAGTTTCCTTGGGACAGGGCCACCGTATAGCAATCAGCCCCAGCATTTT. Protein: CASSFLGTGPPYSNQPQHF. The full variable domain, in which reference TRBV28 and TRBJ1-5 provide the parts outside the CDR3, is DVKVTQSSRYLVKRTGEKVFLECVQDMDHENMFWYRQDPGLGLRLIYFSYDVKMKEKGDIPEGYSVSREKKERFSLILESASTNQTSMYLCASSFLGTGPPYSNQPQHFGDGTRLSIL.

The chain combines TRBV16 with TRBJ2-4; maybe TRBD1 (5 bases). V lost 4 bases and J 0 bases, leaving 22 bases between the germline ends. CDR3 length: 19 amino acids. Germline V CDR1 and CDR2: KGHSY, FQNENV. The CDR3 region has the DNA TGTGCCAGCAGCCCCTCCCCTCTGAAGACAGATCTAGCCAAAAACATTCAGTACTTC. Its protein product is CASSPSPLKTDLAKNIQYF. Variable domain in full (rest from reference TRBV16 and TRBJ2-4): GEEVAQTPKHLVRGEGQKAKLYCAPIKGHSYVFWYQQVLKNEFKFLISFQNENVFDETGMPKERFSAKCLPNSPCSLEIQATKLEDSAVYFCASSPSPLKTDLAKNIQYFGAGTRLSVL.

In this sample, this clone turned up a few times. This chain links TRBV29-1 with TRBJ1-5; D is perhaps TRBD1 (5 bases). The CDR3 consists of 15 residues. Germline-derived CDR1 and CDR2 are SQVTM and ANQGSEA. The V gene lost 4 bases and the J gene lost 0 bases, with 13 bases spanning the gap. CDR3 coding DNA: TGCAGCGTTGCTTTCGAGACAGCTAGCAATCAGCCCCAGCATTTT. Its protein is CSVAFETASNQPQHF.

The V call is TRBV10-3, the J call TRBJ2-1, with TRBD2 matching over 7 bases. Germline CDR1 and CDR2: ENHRY and SYGVKD. V shed 8 bases and J 6 bases; nucleotides not matched to a gene: 4. The CDR3 sequence is 12 residues long. Written as DNA, the CDR3 is TGTGCCATCGGCGGGAGAGTCAATGAGCAGTTCTTC. Amino acids: CAIGGRVNEQFF.

This chain connects TRBV28 to TRBJ2-1, with 14 bases lining up with TRBD2. CDR1 and CDR2 from the germline V gene are MDHEN and SYDVKM. This CDR3 has 15 amino acids. V was clipped by 5 bases and J by 10 bases; unmatched bases: 7. In nucleotides, the CDR3 is TGTGCCAGCAGTCCGGGACTAGCGGGAGCTCGGGAGCAGTTCTTC. Protein: CASSPGLAGAREQFF. Full variable domain (outside the CDR3, taken from reference TRBV28 and TRBJ2-1): DVKVTQSSRYLVKRTGEKVFLECVQDMDHENMFWYRQDPGLGLRLIYFSYDVKMKEKGDIPEGYSVSREKKERFSLILESASTNQTSMYLCASSPGLAGAREQFFGPGTRLTVL.

This clone was seen once. This chain connects TRBV28 to TRBJ1-1; 9 bases are a match to TRBD1. Germline V gene sequence: CDR1 MDHEN, CDR2 SYDVKM. The V gene end was trimmed by 7 bases and the J gene end by 3 bases; junction bases not matched to a gene: 9. This CDR3 has 15 amino acids. The CDR3 region is CASTNLGQGYTEAFF. The CDR3 region has the DNA TGTGCCAGCACCAACCTGGGACAGGGATACACTGAAGCTTTCTTT.

With regard to this clone: One junction end disagrees with the germline gene, perhaps due to a read error. V is TRBV7-7 and J is TRBJ1-5; no clear D gene. This CDR3 contains 13 residues. Germline V gene sequence: CDR1 SSHAT, CDR2 FNYEAQ (reference sequence). As DNA, the CDR3 is TGTGCTAGCAGCTTAGGTGATGGCCAGCCCCAGCATTTT. Translated: CASSLGDGQPQHF.

The chain uses TRBV10-2 and TRBJ2-7, with 10 bases that match TRBD1. Germline V CDR1 and CDR2: WSHSY, SAAADI. The CDR3 has 14 residues. V lost 6 bases and J lost 4; bases outside the gene matches: 6. CDR3 bases: TGCGCCAGCAGGGAGACAGGGGGCAAGTACGAGCAGTACTTC. Protein: CASRETGGKYEQYF.

V is TRBV6-5 and J is TRBJ1-1; no clear D. This CDR3 comprises 15 residues. Trimming stripped 5 bases from V and 1 base from J, with 14 bases between. From germline, CDR1 is MNHEY and CDR2 SVGAGI. The CDR3 DNA is TGTGCCAGCAGTCCTGGTGGCGGGAGGAACACTGAAGCTTTCTTT. Its protein is CASSPGGGRNTEAFF.

The chain joins TRBV5-6 to TRBJ2-5, with 7 bases that match TRBD2. J was trimmed by 3 bases and V by 4 bases; bases with no gene match: 3. The CDR3 length is 13 residues. Looked up from germline, CDR1 is SGHDT and CDR2 is YYEEEE. The CDR3 region is CASSGGLEETQYF. Here the CDR3 DNA reads TGTGCCAGCAGCGGAGGACTAGAAGAGACCCAGTACTTC.

CDR3 in amino acids: CAWRGTGYYEQYF. The CDR3 DNA reads as TGTGCCTGGAGGGGGACAGGGTATTACGAGCAGTACTTC. V gene TRBV30 combines with J gene TRBJ2-7; 9 bases line up with TRBD1. The germline CDR1 and CDR2 sequences are GTSNPN and SVGIG (reference sequence). The CDR3 length is 13 residues. Losses at the gene ends were 3 bases for V and 4 bases for J; bases not matched to a gene: 4.

The CDR3 protein is CASSQTSGSMDTQYF. As DNA, the CDR3 is TGCGCCAGCAGCCAGACTAGCGGTAGCATGGATACGCAGTATTTT. The gene calls are TRBV4-1 and TRBJ2-3; 9 positions match TRBD2. There are 15 residues in the CDR3. J gave up 6 bases and V 3 bases, and 7 bases lay outside the gene matches. Per germline, CDR1 MGHRA and CDR2 YSYEKL.

Here the CDR3 reads CASSRSVLPTDTQYF. Written as DNA, the CDR3 is TGTGCCAGCAGCAGAAGCGTCCTCCCCACAGATACGCAGTATTTT. V is TRBV7-8 and J is TRBJ2-3; unclear D gene. The CDR3 runs 15 residues. V gave up 5 bases and J gave up 2 bases, with 14 bases separating them. Germline CDR1 reads SGHVS; CDR2 reads FQNEAQ.

This clone appeared a few times. CDR3 in amino acids: CASSPDSSNYEQYF. The CDR3 nucleotides are TGCGCCAGCAGCCCTGACAGTTCCAACTACGAGCAGTACTTC. The chain combines TRBV5-1 with TRBJ2-7, with D possibly TRBD1 on 5 matching bases. CDR1 SGHRS and CDR2 YFSETQ come from the germline V gene. The CDR3 is 14 residues long. V lost 4 bases and J 3 bases, leaving 14 bases between the germline ends.

The chain joins TRBV5-1 to TRBJ1-1, with 9 bases that match TRBD1. V lost 1 base to trimming and J lost 6 bases; unmatched junction nucleotides: 4. Germline CDR1 SGHRS, CDR2 YFSETQ. This CDR3 spans 14 amino acids. This chain's CDR3 is CASSLTGGAPEAFF. Here the CDR3 DNA reads TGCGCCAGCAGCTTGACAGGGGGCGCCCCTGAAGCTTTCTTT.

This clone has only a few counts. The chain uses TRBV15 and TRBJ2-3; 11 bases fit TRBD2. The germline gives CDR1 LNHNV, CDR2 YYDKDF (reference sequence). The CDR3 extends over 20 amino acids. V lost 3 bases, J lost 4 bases, and 18 bases stayed unmatched. DNA for the CDR3: TGTGCCACCAGCAGTGATAAAATAGCGGGAGGGCCCTTCTACCCAGATACGCAGTATTTT. It is translated as CATSSDKIAGGPFYPDTQYF.

This chain joins TRBV28 and TRBJ2-7, with 15 nucleotides matching TRBD2. Germline CDR1 reads MDHEN; CDR2 reads SYDVKM. This CDR3 comprises 15 residues. The V segment lost 2 bases and the J segment 4 bases; nucleotides outside the gene matches: 0. CDR3 loop: CASSLGLAGGYEQYF. CDR3 in DNA: TGTGCCAGCAGTTTAGGACTAGCGGGAGGGTACGAGCAGTACTTC.